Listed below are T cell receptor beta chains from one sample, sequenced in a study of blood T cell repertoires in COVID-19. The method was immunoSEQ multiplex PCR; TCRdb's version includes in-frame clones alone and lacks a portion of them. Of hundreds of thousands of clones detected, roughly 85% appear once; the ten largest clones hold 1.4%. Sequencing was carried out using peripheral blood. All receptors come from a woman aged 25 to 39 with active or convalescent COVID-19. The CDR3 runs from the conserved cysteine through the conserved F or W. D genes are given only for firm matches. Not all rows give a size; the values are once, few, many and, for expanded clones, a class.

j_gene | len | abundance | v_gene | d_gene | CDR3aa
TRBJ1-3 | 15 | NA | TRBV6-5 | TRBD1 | CASRKQGAAENTIYF
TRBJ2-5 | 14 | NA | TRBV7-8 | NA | CASSPGTSQETQYF
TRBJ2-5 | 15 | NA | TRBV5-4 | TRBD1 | CASSVGTGGEETQYF
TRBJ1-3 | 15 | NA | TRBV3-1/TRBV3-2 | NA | CASSLAVISGNTIYF
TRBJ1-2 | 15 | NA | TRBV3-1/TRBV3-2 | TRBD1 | CASSPGTDTRYGYTF
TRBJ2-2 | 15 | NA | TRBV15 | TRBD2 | CATWGGLLNTGELFF
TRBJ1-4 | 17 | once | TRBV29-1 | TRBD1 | CSVDSIDRGSDYEKLFF
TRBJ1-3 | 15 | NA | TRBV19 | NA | CASRPTGSSGNTIYF
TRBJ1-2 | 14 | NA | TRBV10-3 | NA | CASDPGGADYGYTF
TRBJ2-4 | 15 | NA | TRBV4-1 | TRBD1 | CASSPTGTGRNIQYF
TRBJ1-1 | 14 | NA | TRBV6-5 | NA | CASSQGRINTEAFF
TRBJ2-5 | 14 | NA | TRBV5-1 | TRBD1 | CASSSLGGQGTQYF
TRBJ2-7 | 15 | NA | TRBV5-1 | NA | CASSLAGGNGYEQYF
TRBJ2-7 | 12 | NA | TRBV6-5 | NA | CASFELRGGEYF
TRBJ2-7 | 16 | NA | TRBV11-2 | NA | CASSLRSVDIPSEQYF
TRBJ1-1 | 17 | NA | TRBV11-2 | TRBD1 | CASSLSLGVQGDTEAFF
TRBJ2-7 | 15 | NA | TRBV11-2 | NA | CASSSAGRGIYEQYF
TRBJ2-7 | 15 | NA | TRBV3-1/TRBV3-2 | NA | CASSQRGSSSYEQYF
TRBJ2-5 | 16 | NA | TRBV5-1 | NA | CASSANPRQGKETQYF
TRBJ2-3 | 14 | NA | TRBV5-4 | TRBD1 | CASSFADRADTQYF
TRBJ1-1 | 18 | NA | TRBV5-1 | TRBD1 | CASSLGRGGLGMNTEAFF
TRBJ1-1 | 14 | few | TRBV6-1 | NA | CASSELGRDTEAFF
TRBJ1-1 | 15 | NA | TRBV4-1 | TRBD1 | CASSQVGRGYTEAFF
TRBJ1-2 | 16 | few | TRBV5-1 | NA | CASSLSPGGAGYGYTF
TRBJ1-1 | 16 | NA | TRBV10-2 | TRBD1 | CASSPMGTGVNTEAFF
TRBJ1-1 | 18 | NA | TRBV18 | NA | CASSPFGREVFWNTEAFF
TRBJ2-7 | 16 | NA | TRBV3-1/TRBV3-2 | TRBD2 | CASSQGGLAGASEQYF
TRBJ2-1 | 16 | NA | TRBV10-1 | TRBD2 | CASSELAGFSYNEQFF
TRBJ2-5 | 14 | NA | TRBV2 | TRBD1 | CASQTGEEQETQYF